Shown below are 2 T cell receptor beta chains from a single sample sequenced in a study of T cell clonality in common variable immunodeficiency. Profiled with immunoSEQ multiplex PCR; TCRdb holds only in-frame clones, not every one. Singletons are absent from the sample, which has under 45,000 clones. The specimen was peripheral blood mononuclear cells. The receptors were gathered from a person between 18 and 69 years old in good health.

The sample holds a few counts of this clone. A read error may be the cause here, since a much bigger clone is one base away. Coverage ceases 3 residues before the CDR3 finishes, and the germline J gene fills in the end. The chain links TRBV7-3 to TRBJ2-3; 9 bases map to TRBD2. There are 16 residues in the CDR3. Germline lookup yields CDR1 SGHTA and CDR2 FQGTGA. The covered CDR3 bases are TGTTCCAGCAGCTCTTATAGCGGGAGAGGGACAGATACG. Its protein is CSSSSYSGRGTDT. The full-length CDR3 reads as CSSSSYSGRGTDTQYF. The whole variable domain, filled in from reference TRBV7-3 and TRBJ2-3, reads GAGVSQTPSNKVTEKGKYVELRCDPISGHTALYWYRQSLGQGPEFLIYFQGTGAADDSGLPNDRFFAVRPEGSVSTLKIQRTERGDSAVYLCSSSSYSGRGTDTQYFGPGTRLTVL.

Worth noting for this clone: A far bigger clonotype differs at one base, so this is likely a read error. Coverage ceases 3 residues before the CDR3 finishes, and the germline J gene fills in the end. The genes are TRBV7-2 and TRBJ2-4; the D gene is possibly TRBD1 (6 bases). The CDR3 contains 14 residues. Per the germline V gene, CDR1 is SGHTA and CDR2 is FQGNSA. CDR3 bases read: TGTGCCAGCAGCCCCGGACAGCGCCAAGAGACT. Amino acid sequence: CASSPGQRQET. The whole CDR3 reads CASSPGQRQETQYF.